Given below is one TCR beta chain in context. These data belong to a study of blood T cells in healthy people across ages. Using a J-beta primer mix together with a sample-barcoded 5' primer, a second PCR was run for roughly 6 to 11 cycles. One entry per CDR3 protein, called by TCRdb with MiXCR from the 5' RACE reads. This repertoire shows some 940,000 distinct CDR3 sequences, almost 30% found once; its top ten account for roughly 10%. The CDR3 totals 11 residues. V gave up 7 bases and J gave up 6 bases, with 8 bases separating them. CDR1 and CDR2 from the germline V gene are SGHAT and FQNNGV. These data also formed part of another study, on T cells of mothers and their children. As that report states: A slight, non-significant increase in overlap was found for related mother-child pairs relative to unrelated pairs.

The receptor's source is a woman aged 40-49 years in good health. The sample was blood. The rearrangement joins TRBV11-2 to TRBJ2-3; no reliable D call. The CDR3 reads CASTQLDTQYF. The CDR3 DNA sequence: TGTGCCAGCACCCAGCTTGATACGCAGTATTTT.